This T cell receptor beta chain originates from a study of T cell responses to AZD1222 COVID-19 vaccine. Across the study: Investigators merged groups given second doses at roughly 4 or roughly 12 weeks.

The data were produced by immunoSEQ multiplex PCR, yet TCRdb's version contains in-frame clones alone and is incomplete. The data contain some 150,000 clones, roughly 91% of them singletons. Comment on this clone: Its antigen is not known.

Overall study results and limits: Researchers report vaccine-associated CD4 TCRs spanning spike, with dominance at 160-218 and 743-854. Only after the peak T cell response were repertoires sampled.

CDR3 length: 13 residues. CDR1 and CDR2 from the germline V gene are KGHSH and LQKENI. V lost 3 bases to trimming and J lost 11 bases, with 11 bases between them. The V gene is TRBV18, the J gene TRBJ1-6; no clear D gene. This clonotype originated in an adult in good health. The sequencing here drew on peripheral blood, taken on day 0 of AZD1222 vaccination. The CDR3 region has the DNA TGTGCCAGCTCACCCGGGGTAGGCGCACCCCTCCACTTT. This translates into CASSPGVGAPLHF.